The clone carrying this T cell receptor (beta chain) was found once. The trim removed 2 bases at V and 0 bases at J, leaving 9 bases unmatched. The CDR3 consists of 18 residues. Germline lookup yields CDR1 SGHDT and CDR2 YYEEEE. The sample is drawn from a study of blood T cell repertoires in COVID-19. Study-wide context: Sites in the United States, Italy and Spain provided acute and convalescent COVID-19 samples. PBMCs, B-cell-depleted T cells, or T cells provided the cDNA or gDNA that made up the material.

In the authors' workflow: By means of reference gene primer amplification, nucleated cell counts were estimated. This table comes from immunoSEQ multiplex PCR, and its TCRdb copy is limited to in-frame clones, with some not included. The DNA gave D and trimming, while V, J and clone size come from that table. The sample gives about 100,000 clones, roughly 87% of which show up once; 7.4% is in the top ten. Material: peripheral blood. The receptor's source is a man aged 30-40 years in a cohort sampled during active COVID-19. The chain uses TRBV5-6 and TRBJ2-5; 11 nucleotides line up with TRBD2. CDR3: CASSFGLAGGAYQETQYF. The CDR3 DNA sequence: TGTGCCAGCAGCTTTGGGCTAGCGGGGGGCGCGTACCAAGAGACCCAGTACTTC.